The 20 T cell receptor beta chains given below trace back to one sample, sequenced in a study of response to subunit inactivated influenza vaccine. Using its own MiXCR run on the RT-PCR reads, TCRdb lists one record per CDR3 protein. The sample gives about 500,000 distinct CDR3 sequences, approximately 17% of which show up once; less than 4% is in the top ten. The sequencing here drew on CD4+ T cells sorted from PBMCs, taken approximately 25 months after vaccination. The origin of the receptors is a man between 50 and 69 years old who received an inactivated influenza vaccine.

To note about this clonotype: An end of the junction does not agree with germline; a read error may underlie this. V usage is TRBV5-1 and J usage is TRBJ2-5, with 8 bases matching TRBD2. In germline, CDR1 is SGHRS, CDR2 YFSETQ. The CDR3 sequence is 16 residues long. The CDR3 DNA reads TGCGTCAGCAGCCCAAGCGCGGGAGGCGGGCAAGAGACCCAGTACTTC. It translates to CVSSPSAGGGQETQYF.

This clonotype was detected only a few times. The chain recombines TRBV5-8 with TRBJ2-5; 8 bases are shared with TRBD1. This CDR3 has 16 amino acids. Germline V CDR1 and CDR2: SGHTS, YDEGEE. V lost 4 bases to trimming and J lost 3 bases; unmatched junction nucleotides: 11. CDR3 region: CASSRWTGHKEETQYF. The CDR3 DNA follows: TGTGCCAGCAGCCGATGGACAGGGCATAAGGAAGAGACCCAGTACTTC.

This clonotype was picked up a small number of times. V usage is TRBV5-4 and J usage is TRBJ2-3; 9 nucleotides line up with TRBD1. The CDR3 consists of 14 residues. The germline CDR1 and CDR2 sequences are SGHNT and YYREEE (reference sequence). The CDR3 sequence: CAAKGTGNADTQYF. The CDR3 DNA follows: TGTGCAGCTAAAGGGACAGGGAACGCAGATACGCAGTATTTT.

This clonotype was seen a few times. J is TRBJ2-1 and V is TRBV20-1; weak D call: TRBD2 (6 bases). Looked up from germline, CDR1 is DFQATT and CDR2 is SNEGSKA (reference sequence). V gave up 0 bases and J gave up 1 base, with 10 bases separating them. This CDR3 is built from 15 residues. CDR3 bases: TGCAGTGCTAGAGATATGGCGGGGTCCTACAATGAGCAGTTCTTC. Protein sequence: CSARDMAGSYNEQFF.

The CDR3 DNA reads as TGTGCCAGCAGCGTAGAGGGACTAGTTAAAGATACGCAGTATTTT. This encodes CASSVEGLVKDTQYF. The chain uses TRBV9 and TRBJ2-3; 8 bases are shared with TRBD2. Germline lookup yields CDR1 SGDLS and CDR2 YYNGEE. This CDR3 has 15 residues. V was pared by 0 bases and J by 5 bases, with 5 bases of the junction left unmatched.

The CDR3 spells CASRPTLISGAFF. The CDR3 coding sequence is TGTGCCAGCAGACCCACGTTGATATCGGGCGCTTTCTTT. The chain carries TRBV6-2 or TRBV6-3 and TRBJ1-1, with D hard to call. Germline V gene lookup returns CDR1 MNHEY and CDR2 SVGEGT. V lost 6 bases to trimming and J lost 11 bases, with 19 bases between them. The length of the CDR3 is 13 residues.

The genes are TRBV12-3 or TRBV12-4 and TRBJ2-1; D is perhaps TRBD1 (6 bases). Trimming shortened V by 7 bases and J by 8 bases, and 9 bases separated the two germline ends. The CDR3 has 11 amino acids. The CDR3 nucleotides read TGTGCCAGCACAGGGGTGGATGAGCAGTTCTTC. Its protein is CASTGVDEQFF.

V is TRBV7-9 and J is TRBJ2-7, with 9 bases matching TRBD2. Per the germline V gene, CDR1 is SEHNR and CDR2 is FQNEAQ (reference sequence). The CDR3 runs to 13 residues. V shed 2 bases, J shed 5 bases, and the junction held 1 base outside the gene matches. CDR3 sequence (DNA): TGTGCCAGCAGCTTAAGCGGGAGGAACGAGCAGTACTTC. Its protein product is CASSLSGRNEQYF.

This clonotype appeared many times. This rearrangement joins TRBV4-2 to TRBJ2-1; tentative D call: TRBD2 (6 bases). The CDR3 extends over 15 amino acids. Trimming took 8 bases from V and 7 from J, leaving 21 bases between them. Germline V lookup: CDR1 LGHNA, CDR2 YNFKEQ. CDR3 sequence (DNA): TGTGCCAGCGGTCCGTTAGGGAGCGGAGGGAATGAGCAGTTCTTC. As protein: CASGPLGSGGNEQFF.

With respect to this clonotype: A much more abundant neighbour one base away suggests this may be a read error. The CDR3 DNA is TGCGCCAGCAGAACCCTAGTGGGACCTTACGAGCAGTACTTC. Its translation is CASRTLVGPYEQYF. This chain uses TRBV5-1 with TRBJ2-7, with D possibly called TRBD1 or TRBD2 (5 bases each). This CDR3 has 14 residues. V was pared by 5 bases and J by 4 bases, with 16 bases between. Germline values: CDR1 SGHRS, CDR2 YFSETQ.

V usage is TRBV4-3 and J usage is TRBJ1-1, with D tentatively TRBD1 (6 bases). In germline, CDR1 is LGHNA, CDR2 YSLEER. The V end lost 4 bases, the J end lost 3 bases, and 12 bases lay between the germline ends. The CDR3 extends over 14 amino acids. CDR3 coding DNA: TGCGCCAGCAGCCTCAACGGGGGGCACACTGAAGCTTTCTTT. Its translation: CASSLNGGHTEAFF.

This clonotype has just a few counts. This rearrangement joins TRBV11-2 to TRBJ2-3; D is possibly TRBD1 (5 bases). CDR1 is SGHAT and CDR2 is FQNNGV in the germline V gene. The CDR3 runs 14 residues. The V and J ends lost 0 bases and 8 bases respectively, with 12 bases between them. In DNA, the CDR3 is TGTGCCAGCAGCTTAGATCTAAGGCAGGGTACGCAGTATTTT. Protein sequence: CASSLDLRQGTQYF.

In this sample, this clonotype turned up many times. The rearrangement links TRBV28 to TRBJ1-6; D remains unclear. This CDR3 spans 17 amino acids. From germline, CDR1 is MDHEN and CDR2 SYDVKM. Trimming took off 1 base at V and 1 base at J, with 11 bases between the two ends. The CDR3 spells CASSLLLRLSYNSPLHF. As DNA, the CDR3 is TGTGCCAGCAGTTTATTATTACGGCTTTCCTATAATTCACCCCTCCACTTT.

This clonotype was found many times. The chain combines TRBV5-5 with TRBJ2-7, with 8 bases that match TRBD1. V lost 4 bases, J lost 3 bases, and 3 bases stayed unmatched. This CDR3 has 13 residues. Germline lookup yields CDR1 SGHKS and CDR2 YYEKEE (reference sequence). CDR3 bases: TGTGCCAGCAGCCGGGACAGGCTCTACGAGCAGTACTTC. Translated: CASSRDRLYEQYF.

This clonotype was found a few times. The chain links TRBV11-2 to TRBJ2-1; D gene uncertain. V gave up 3 bases and J gave up 0 bases, with 15 bases separating them. The CDR3 totals 17 residues. Germline V gene data show CDR1 as SGHAT and CDR2 as FQNNGV. The CDR3, as DNA: TGTGCCAGCAGCTTCGGCCTCCTCGCTGGCTCCTACAATGAGCAGTTCTTC. Its translation is CASSFGLLAGSYNEQFF.

This rearrangement joins TRBV20-1 to TRBJ1-5; the D is unclear. This CDR3 contains 15 residues. Per germline, CDR1 DFQATT and CDR2 SNEGSKA (reference sequence). The germline V and J ends were trimmed by 3 bases and 1 base, with 13 bases remaining between them. The CDR3 bases are TGCAGTGCTAGCTTTCGTGGGTCCAGCAATCAGCCCCAGCATTTT. It specifies CSASFRGSSNQPQHF.

J is TRBJ1-2 and V is TRBV5-1; 7 bases are shared with TRBD1. CDR1 SGHRS and CDR2 YFSETQ come from the germline V gene. The junction had 5 bases not matched to a gene; V was cut back by 4 bases and J by 2 bases. The CDR3 is 14 residues long. The CDR3: CASSASGGNYGYTF. The CDR3 DNA follows: TGCGCCAGCAGCGCCTCAGGGGGAAACTATGGCTACACCTTC. The full variable domain, with the rest looked up from reference TRBV5-1 and TRBJ1-2, is KAGVTQTPRYLIKTRGQQVTLSCSPISGHRSVSWYQQTPGQGLQFLFEYFSETQRNKGNFPGRFSGRQFSNSRSEMNVSTLELGDSALYLCASSASGGNYGYTFGSGTRLTVV.

The chain recombines TRBV2 with TRBJ2-5; D gene uncertain. V lost 4 bases and J 3 bases, leaving 21 bases between the germline ends. CDR1 and CDR2 (germline): SNHLY, FYNNEI. This CDR3 spans 17 amino acids. The CDR3: CASSASSVWRNKETQYF. CDR3 sequence (DNA): TGTGCCAGCAGTGCCTCGAGTGTCTGGAGAAATAAAGAGACCCAGTACTTC.

This clonotype has more than one count but fewer than ten. The chain uses TRBV5-1 and TRBJ2-1, with D maybe TRBD1 (6 bases). Per germline, CDR1 SGHRS and CDR2 YFSETQ. The CDR3 has 17 amino acids. V gave up 4 bases and J gave up 0 bases, with 17 bases separating them. CDR3 nucleotide sequence: TGCGCCAGCAGCCCTCTTGGTGGGGGCAGCTCCTACAATGAGCAGTTCTTC. Its protein is CASSPLGGGSSYNEQFF.

This clonotype occurred a few times. The V and J genes are TRBV5-1 and TRBJ2-3; 8 bases map to TRBD2. CDR1 and CDR2 (germline): SGHRS, YFSETQ. Trimming took 2 bases from V and 6 from J; bases not matched to a gene: 5. The CDR3 spans 14 residues. The CDR3 DNA reads TGCGCCAGCAGCTTACCGGGAGGGTACGATACGCAGTATTTT. It yields the protein CASSLPGGYDTQYF.